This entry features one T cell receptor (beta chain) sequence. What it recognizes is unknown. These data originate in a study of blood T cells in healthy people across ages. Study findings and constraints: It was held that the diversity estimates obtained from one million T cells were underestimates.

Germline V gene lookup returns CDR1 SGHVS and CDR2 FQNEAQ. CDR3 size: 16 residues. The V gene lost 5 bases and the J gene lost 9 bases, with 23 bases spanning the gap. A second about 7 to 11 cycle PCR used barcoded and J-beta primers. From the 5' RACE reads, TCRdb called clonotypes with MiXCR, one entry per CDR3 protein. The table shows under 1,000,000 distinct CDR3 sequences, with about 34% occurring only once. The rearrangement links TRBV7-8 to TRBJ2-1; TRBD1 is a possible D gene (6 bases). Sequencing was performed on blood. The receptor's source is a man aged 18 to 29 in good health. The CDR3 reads CASSARQVPIDGEQFF. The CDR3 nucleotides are TGTGCCAGCAGCGCCCGACAGGTCCCGATTGACGGTGAGCAGTTCTTC.